Each of the 15 T cell receptor beta chains below was sequenced from the same sample in a study of T cell repertoires in ileal Crohn's disease. Only in-frame clones appear in the TCRdb table, and some are missing; sequencing was by immunoSEQ multiplex PCR. This sample has approximately 8,200 clones, with under 85% found just once. Sequencing input: ileal tissue. The receptor source for this set is an adult with Crohn's disease.

In this sample, this clone turned up once. CDR3 amino acids: CASSWTLNTGELFF. CDR3 coding DNA: TGTGCCAGCTCGTGGACACTAAACACCGGGGAGCTGTTTTTT. J is TRBJ2-2 and V is TRBV18; maybe TRBD1 (5 bases). Germline CDR1 is KGHSH and CDR2 is LQKENI. This CDR3 contains 14 residues. Trimming cost V 6 bases and J 2 bases, with 10 bases left between them.

CDR3 residues: CASSTTSGGDTDTQYF. The CDR3 bases are TGTGCCAGCAGCACTACTAGCGGGGGGGACACAGATACGCAGTATTTT. J is TRBJ2-3 and V is TRBV9, with 13 bases fitting TRBD2. Germline V gene lookup returns CDR1 SGDLS and CDR2 YYNGEE. This CDR3 has 16 amino acids. V was clipped by 4 bases and J by 2 bases; unmatched bases: 4.

The chain combines TRBV6-4 with TRBJ2-1; 9 bases line up with TRBD2. Trimming at V came to 4 bases and at J to 5 bases, leaving 6 bases not matched to a gene. The CDR3 has 15 residues. Germline lookup yields CDR1 MRHNA and CDR2 SNTAGT. CDR3 residues: CASSVETSGNNEQFF. As DNA, the CDR3 is TGTGCCAGCAGTGTAGAGACTAGCGGAAACAATGAGCAGTTCTTC.

The chain combines TRBV5-8 with TRBJ1-2; 7 bases match TRBD1. The junction had 1 base not matched to a gene; V was cut back by 1 base and J by 4 bases. The CDR3 is 13 residues long. The V gene's germline CDR1 is SGHTS and CDR2 YDEGEE. The CDR3 sequence: CASSLTGAYGYTF. The CDR3 region has the DNA TGTGCCAGCAGCTTGACAGGGGCCTATGGCTACACCTTC. Based on the CDR3 plus reference TRBV5-8 and TRBJ1-2, the full variable domain is EAGVTQSPTHLIKTRGQQATLRCSPISGHTSVYWYQQALGLGLQFLLWYDEGEERNRGNFPPRFSGRQFPNYSSELNVNALELEDSALYLCASSLTGAYGYTFGSGTRLTVV.

The chain couples TRBV5-1 to TRBJ1-1, with a possible D match to TRBD1 (5 bases). Germline-derived CDR1 and CDR2 are SGHRS and YFSETQ. The V end lost 2 bases, the J end lost 1 base, and 15 bases lay between the germline ends. This CDR3 spans 16 amino acids. CDR3 DNA sequence: TGCGCCAGCAGCTTCCTCGCCACCGGGGGGAACACTGAAGCTTTCTTT. It specifies CASSFLATGGNTEAFF.

The rearrangement uses TRBV29-1 and TRBJ2-3, with D perhaps matching TRBD2 (5 bases). CDR1 and CDR2 from the germline V gene are SQVTM and ANQGSEA. V was cut by 6 bases and J by 4 bases, with 14 bases left in between. The CDR3 has 13 amino acids. The CDR3, as DNA: TGCAGCGTCCCCTGGGGTAGCGCAGATACGCAGTATTTT. This codes for CSVPWGSADTQYF.

This clone occurred a few times. The gene calls are TRBV4-3 and TRBJ1-2, with D perhaps matching TRBD1 (6 bases). Germline CDR1 is LGHNA and CDR2 is YSLEER. Trimming took 2 bases from V and 4 from J, leaving 23 bases between them. The CDR3 runs 18 residues. The CDR3 DNA sequence: TGCGCCAGCAGCCAATCTTCCCCGGGGAGGGGGACGGGCTATGGCTACACCTTC. Its translation: CASSQSSPGRGTGYGYTF.

V is TRBV28 and J is TRBJ1-2; TRBD1 agrees at 11 bases. The CDR3 runs to 16 residues. CDR1 and CDR2 (germline): MDHEN, SYDVKM. The ends lost 5 bases at V and 5 bases at J; junction bases unmatched: 10. The CDR3 reads CASSPLVGQGVYGYTF. In DNA form, the CDR3 reads TGTGCCAGCAGTCCCCTGGTGGGACAGGGGGTTTATGGCTACACCTTC.

CDR3 sequence (DNA): TGTGCCAGCAGCCCAAAACGAGGGGGGGATCTCTACGAGCAGTACTTC. Translating it yields CASSPKRGGDLYEQYF. The rearrangement joins TRBV7-9 to TRBJ2-7, with D tentatively TRBD2 (7 bases). This CDR3 region has 16 residues. With 5 bases removed from V and 3 bases from J, the gap between germline ends came to 20 bases. The V gene's germline CDR1 is SEHNR and CDR2 FQNEAQ (reference sequence).

This sequence joins TRBV28 and TRBJ1-4; TRBD1 might be the D (5 bases). Trimming took off 6 bases at V and 6 bases at J, with 14 bases between the two ends. This CDR3 is 14 amino acids long. CDR1 and CDR2 (germline): MDHEN, SYDVKM. The CDR3 bases are TGTGCCAGCAGCCCCACCGGAGGGGATGAAAAACTGTTTTTT. Translation gives CASSPTGGDEKLFF. Based on the CDR3 plus reference TRBV28 and TRBJ1-4, the full variable domain is DVKVTQSSRYLVKRTGEKVFLECVQDMDHENMFWYRQDPGLGLRLIYFSYDVKMKEKGDIPEGYSVSREKKERFSLILESASTNQTSMYLCASSPTGGDEKLFFGSGTQLSVL.

In this sample, this clone turned up a few times. This chain links TRBV29-1 with TRBJ2-5; D possibly corresponds to TRBD1 (6 bases). This CDR3 contains 12 residues. Germline loops: CDR1 SQVTM, CDR2 ANQGSEA. Trimming left V 5 bases short and J 5 bases short, with 12 bases between. The CDR3 sequence: CSVIRGPETQYF. Here the CDR3 DNA reads TGCAGCGTTATCAGGGGACCGGAGACCCAGTACTTC.

This rearrangement joins TRBV2 to TRBJ1-1; the D gene is possibly TRBD1 (6 bases). CDR3 size: 15 residues. In germline, CDR1 is SNHLY, CDR2 FYNNEI. Trimming stripped 2 bases from V and 11 bases from J, with 21 bases between. CDR3 protein: CASSENLGGRSMAFF. DNA of the CDR3: TGTGCCAGCAGTGAAAATCTAGGGGGAAGATCTATGGCTTTCTTT.

In this sample, this clone turned up a few times. The chain combines TRBV9 with TRBJ1-5, with a weak D call TRBD1 (5 bases). This CDR3 contains 15 residues. V was trimmed by 0 bases and J by 0 bases, leaving 7 bases between them. CDR1 and CDR2 (germline): SGDLS, YYNGEE. CDR3 nucleotides: TGTGCCAGCAGCGTAGGGGGACTTAGCAATCAGCCCCAGCATTTT. It yields the protein CASSVGGLSNQPQHF.

The CDR3 loop is CASSRLGGPGELFF. The CDR3 DNA follows: TGTGCCAGCAGCCGCCTAGGGGGCCCCGGGGAGCTGTTTTTT. The V gene is TRBV7-3, the J gene TRBJ2-2; TRBD1 agrees at 7 bases. This CDR3 contains 14 residues. J was trimmed by 6 bases and V by 5 bases; bases with no gene match: 6. Germline values: CDR1 SGHTA, CDR2 FQGTGA.

CDR3 in DNA: TGTGCCATAGCGCCAGGGGCAGCTTTCTTT. Translating gives CAIAPGAAFF. The chain carries TRBV28 and TRBJ1-1; tentatively, D is TRBD1 (6 bases). Germline V lookup: CDR1 MDHEN, CDR2 SYDVKM. The germline V and J ends were trimmed by 10 bases and 10 bases, with 13 bases remaining between them. CDR3 length: 10 amino acids.